This paragraph covers one T cell receptor beta chain sequence. Its specificity is unknown. Healthy bone marrow donors formed the donor group. This sample was included in a study of cytomegalovirus exposure and HLA in healthy donors. The CDR3 has 15 amino acids. V dropped 2 bases and J dropped 0 bases, with 7 bases sitting between them. Germline values: CDR1 MNHEY, CDR2 SMNVEV (reference sequence). General observations from the study: There were approximately 150 TCR beta chains listed as cytomegalovirus-associated.

Researchers ran the PCR with 60 Vbeta and 13 Jbeta primers. In the study's own analysis: In a later analysis, 70 million to 80 million unique TCR beta chains included roughly 11 million shared by two or more donors. Sequencing used immunoSEQ multiplex PCR; TCRdb keeps in-frame clones, though not all of them. The DNA gave D and trimming, while V, J and clone size come from that table. Counted here are some 100,000 clones, 75% occurring once; the ten biggest clones make up 4.8%. This sequence was found in a woman in her late teens or twenties in good health and CMV-seropositive. J is TRBJ1-4 and V is TRBV27; D gene unclear. The sequenced sample was PBMCs. DNA for the CDR3: TGTGCCAGCAGTTTACACGGTTCAACTAATGAAAAACTGTTTTTT. It codes for CASSLHGSTNEKLFF.